This entry lists 17 T cell receptor beta chains sequenced from one sample in a study of PD-L1 blockade in urothelial cancer. Clones were read by immunoSEQ multiplex PCR, and TCRdb kept only the in-frame ones, dropping some. The repertoire has 60,000 to 85,000 clones, roughly 87% of them found once; the top ten carry approximately 6%. The specimen comprised PBMCs, sampled around atezolizumab (anti-PD-L1) treatment. The receptors were gathered from a woman aged 65 to 85 with urothelial cancer.

This chain uses TRBV19 with TRBJ2-7, with 7 bases matching TRBD1. V lost 3 bases to trimming and J lost 3 bases; unmatched junction nucleotides: 8. This CDR3 region has 15 residues. CDR1 LNHDA and CDR2 SQIVND come from the germline V gene (reference sequence). CDR3 in DNA: TGTGCCAGTAGTATTAAACCGGGACAGAACTACGAGCAGTACTTC. Its translation: CASSIKPGQNYEQYF.

V usage is TRBV6-5 and J usage is TRBJ2-7, with D perhaps matching TRBD1 (5 bases). Germline values: CDR1 MNHEY, CDR2 SVGAGI. CDR3 length: 12 amino acids. Trimming stripped 11 bases from V and 5 bases from J, with 16 bases between. CDR3 protein: CAASAGSHEQYF. Written as DNA, the CDR3 is TGTGCCGCCTCGGCAGGGTCCCACGAGCAGTACTTC.

V usage is TRBV11-2 and J usage is TRBJ1-1; TRBD1 agrees at 7 bases. The CDR3 totals 13 residues. V trimming: 5 bases; J trimming: 3 bases; junction bases outside the gene matches: 3. CDR1 and CDR2 from the germline V gene are SGHAT and FQNNGV. The CDR3 DNA reads TGTGCCAGCAGCCCTCAGGGGGACACTGAAGCTTTCTTT. Residues: CASSPQGDTEAFF.

The V and J genes are TRBV28 and TRBJ2-7; D gene ambiguous. Per germline, CDR1 MDHEN and CDR2 SYDVKM. Trimming removed 6 bases at V and 2 bases at J, with 2 bases between. The CDR3 runs 10 residues. CDR3 nucleotides: TGTGCCAGCAGCGCCTACGAGCAGTACTTC. As protein: CASSAYEQYF.

The chain has TRBV7-3 and TRBJ2-1; TRBD2 matches 14 bases. This CDR3 comprises 15 residues. Germline V CDR1 and CDR2: SGHTA, FQGTGA. V shed 5 bases and J 10 bases; nucleotides not matched to a gene: 7. CDR3 in amino acids: CASSPGLAGVEEQFF. CDR3 in DNA: TGTGCCAGCAGCCCGGGACTAGCGGGAGTAGAGGAGCAGTTCTTC.

The chain joins TRBV5-1 to TRBJ1-3; D perhaps matches TRBD1 (5 bases). The V end lost 1 base, the J end lost 1 base, and 15 bases lay between the germline ends. This CDR3 comprises 17 residues. CDR1 is SGHRS and CDR2 is YFSETQ in the germline V gene. CDR3: CASSLTGAGYSGNTIYF. The CDR3 nucleotides read TGCGCCAGCAGCTTGACAGGCGCCGGGTATTCTGGAAACACCATATATTTT.

The V gene is TRBV7-2, the J gene TRBJ2-7, with D possibly being TRBD2 (6 bases). V was cut by 1 base and J by 11 bases, with 15 bases left in between. The CDR3 runs to 13 residues. The V gene's germline CDR1 is SGHTA and CDR2 FQGNSA. The CDR3 sequence: CASSLDRGGDEYF. The CDR3 nucleotides read TGTGCCAGCAGCTTAGACCGAGGCGGGGACGAGTACTTC.

The chain has TRBV5-1 and TRBJ2-1, with 13 nucleotides matching TRBD2. V shed 4 bases, J shed 7 bases, and the junction held 17 bases outside the gene matches. The CDR3 loop spans 19 amino acids. CDR1 is SGHRS, CDR2 YFSETQ, per germline. In DNA, the CDR3 is TGCGCCAGCAGCGTTTTACTAGCGGGGGGGCCGTCGAGGCGAAATGAGCAGTTCTTC. Translation gives CASSVLLAGGPSRRNEQFF.

The rearrangement joins TRBV7-2 to TRBJ2-5; D perhaps matches TRBD2 (6 bases). The germline gives CDR1 SGHTA, CDR2 FQGNSA. V was clipped by 6 bases and J by 2 bases, with 10 bases between them. CDR3 length: 13 amino acids. The CDR3 loop is CASRAGPQETQYF. CDR3 DNA sequence: TGTGCCAGCAGGGCGGGACCGCAAGAGACCCAGTACTTC.

In its sample, this clone was seen once. The V and J genes are TRBV10-3 and TRBJ2-7, with a weak D call TRBD2 (6 bases). Germline CDR1 and CDR2: ENHRY and SYGVKD. The CDR3 has 16 residues. Trimming cost V 3 bases and J 0 bases, with 15 bases left between them. The CDR3 bases are TGTGCCATCAGTGACCCTCCGGGACTGCCCTCCTACGAGCAGTACTTC. As protein: CAISDPPGLPSYEQYF.

The chain joins TRBV28 to TRBJ2-1, with TRBD2 matching 9 bases. V lost 2 bases to trimming and J lost 5 bases; unmatched junction nucleotides: 4. The CDR3 sequence is 15 residues long. Germline CDR1 and CDR2: MDHEN and SYDVKM. CDR3 protein: CASSLRLAADNEQFF. DNA of the CDR3: TGTGCCAGCAGTTTAAGACTAGCGGCTGACAATGAGCAGTTCTTC. The whole variable domain, filled in from reference TRBV28 and TRBJ2-1, reads DVKVTQSSRYLVKRTGEKVFLECVQDMDHENMFWYRQDPGLGLRLIYFSYDVKMKEKGDIPEGYSVSREKKERFSLILESASTNQTSMYLCASSLRLAADNEQFFGPGTRLTVL.

The chain employs TRBV9 and TRBJ1-1, with D hard to call. The germline CDR1 and CDR2 sequences are SGDLS and YYNGEE. V was trimmed by 0 bases and J by 4 bases, leaving 10 bases between them. CDR3 length: 14 residues. In nucleotides, the CDR3 is TGTGCCAGCAGCGTAGACGGTGGTGGCACTGAAGCTTTCTTT. Amino acid sequence: CASSVDGGGTEAFF.

The chain is built from TRBV5-4 and TRBJ2-7; TRBD1 matches 8 bases. The CDR3 is 14 residues long. Germline V CDR1 and CDR2: SGHNT, YYREEE (reference sequence). J was trimmed by 4 bases and V by 4 bases; bases with no gene match: 7. Here the CDR3 reads CASSRQGTSYEQYF. DNA for the CDR3: TGTGCCAGCAGCCGACAGGGGACGTCATACGAGCAGTACTTC.

The genes are TRBV29-1 and TRBJ1-1; a weak D match, TRBD1 (6 bases). The V and J ends lost 6 bases and 2 bases respectively, with 13 bases between them. CDR3 size: 13 residues. In germline, CDR1 is SQVTM, CDR2 ANQGSEA. This CDR3 reads CSVVRDINTEAFF. Here the CDR3 DNA reads TGCAGCGTGGTTAGGGACATCAACACTGAAGCTTTCTTT.

The chain is built from TRBV5-1 and TRBJ2-7; 9 nucleotides align to TRBD1. Per the germline V gene, CDR1 is SGHRS and CDR2 is YFSETQ. V lost 0 bases and J lost 5; bases outside the gene matches: 6. The CDR3 consists of 15 residues. In nucleotides, the CDR3 is TGCGCCAGCAGCTTGGGGGGGACAGGGATCGACGAGCAGTACTTC. Amino acid sequence: CASSLGGTGIDEQYF.

The V gene is TRBV6-1, the J gene TRBJ2-1, with D perhaps matching TRBD1 (6 bases). The CDR3 totals 15 residues. V lost 5 bases, J lost 9 bases, and 20 bases lay in between. Looked up from germline, CDR1 is MNHNS and CDR2 is SASEGT. The CDR3 bases are TGTGCCAGCAGTCCTCAGACAGGTACCTCCAGTGAGCAGTTCTTC. This translates into CASSPQTGTSSEQFF.

Only a few counts were recorded for this clone. The CDR3 region has the DNA TGTGCCAGCAGGGCTAGCCTACAAGGGCAGCCCCAGCATTTT. It codes for CASRASLQGQPQHF. V and J are TRBV6-5 and TRBJ1-5; D unclear. V was cut by 6 bases and J by 7 bases, with 16 bases left in between. Germline V gene lookup returns CDR1 MNHEY and CDR2 SVGAGI. CDR3 size: 14 residues.